This TCR beta chain was sequenced for a study of cytomegalovirus exposure and HLA in healthy donors. Study-level information: Of all 400 or so donors who were genotyped, roughly 83% belonged to the Caucasian-associated ancestry cluster.

Primers: 60 Vbeta forward and 13 Jbeta reverse. Here immunoSEQ multiplex PCR was the method, and the copy in TCRdb shows in-frame clones only, minus some. This sample's clone table lists roughly 110,000 clones. Study results and caveats: Sequencing depth across donors, presence/absence analyses assumed, was roughly uniform. In a later analysis, a missense DCLRE1C variant was linked to TCR beta V- and J-gene trimming.

Worth noting for this clone: Its antigen is not identified.

Germline CDR1 and CDR2: SQVTM and ANQGSEA. Between the trimmed V and J ends, which lost 6 bases and 11 bases, there was a span of 22 bases. The CDR3 sequence is 13 residues long. This rearrangement joins TRBV29-1 to TRBJ1-1; D perhaps matches TRBD1 (6 bases). Source material: PBMCs. The TCR comes from a man younger than 45 in good health and CMV-seronegative. The CDR3 DNA reads as TGCAGCGTGGGAGGGGGGTCTCCAGGTGGGGCTTTCTTT. It translates to CSVGGGSPGGAFF.